Listed here is a single T cell receptor beta chain. The source of the sample is a study of preoperative IRX-2 immunotherapy in early breast cancer. TCRdb keeps only in-frame clones here, not all; method: immunoSEQ multiplex PCR. The table lists around 60,000 clones, approximately 94% of them singletons. Described treatment: preoperative locoregional IRX-2 cytokine immunotherapy. Samples came from a phase Ib trial of preoperative locoregional IRX-2 cytokine immunotherapy. The CDR3 is 15 amino acids. Germline CDR1 is MDHEN and CDR2 is SYDVKM. V was pared by 6 bases and J by 3 bases, with 18 bases between.

The V call is TRBV28, the J call TRBJ2-7; perhaps D is TRBD1 or TRBD2 (7 bases each). The clonotype comes from a human donor with breast cancer. This specimen was taken from a patient treated with IRX-2 immunotherapy. CDR3 sequence reads: CASSLMQGGDYEQYF. The CDR3 coding sequence is TGTGCCAGCAGCCTCATGCAGGGGGGGGACTACGAGCAGTACTTC. Together with reference TRBV28 and TRBJ2-7, the CDR3 gives the full variable domain: DVKVTQSSRYLVKRTGEKVFLECVQDMDHENMFWYRQDPGLGLRLIYFSYDVKMKEKGDIPEGYSVSREKKERFSLILESASTNQTSMYLCASSLMQGGDYEQYFGPGTRLTVT.